The 5 T cell receptor beta chains in this list originate from one sample, sequenced in a study of T cell changes during pregnancy in multiple sclerosis. The assay was immunoSEQ multiplex PCR, and TCRdb's table has in-frame clones only and misses some. The repertoire holds some 38,000 clones, with nearly 90% as singletons. This sample comprised CD4+ T cells from peripheral blood mononuclear cells, obtained in the second trimester of pregnancy. The receptors were sampled from a female donor with multiple sclerosis, enrolled in a pregnancy study.

The chain carries TRBV29-1 and TRBJ2-3; TRBD2 matches 9 bases. CDR1 and CDR2 (germline): SQVTM, ANQGSEA. J gave up 1 base and V 8 bases, and 7 bases lay outside the gene matches. The CDR3 extends over 14 amino acids. The chain's CDR3 is CSIHSGRGTDTQYF. CDR3 DNA: TGCAGCATCCATAGCGGGAGAGGCACAGATACGCAGTATTTT.

The chain has TRBV29-1 and TRBJ2-1, with 7 bases aligning to TRBD2. V trimming: 5 bases; J trimming: 8 bases; junction bases outside the gene matches: 3. CDR1 is SQVTM, CDR2 ANQGSEA, per germline. The CDR3 runs 11 residues. For the CDR3, the DNA is TGCAGCGTTCTGCGGGAGTATGAGCAGTTCTTC. Translation gives CSVLREYEQFF.

This sequence joins TRBV5-1 and TRBJ2-3, with 9 bases matching TRBD2. V lost 4 bases and J lost 5; bases outside the gene matches: 5. Germline lookup yields CDR1 SGHRS and CDR2 YFSETQ. This CDR3 has 14 residues. This chain's CDR3 is CASSTGLAGDTQYF. In nucleotides, the CDR3 is TGCGCCAGCAGCACGGGACTAGCCGGAGATACGCAGTATTTT.

The chain joins TRBV10-3 to TRBJ2-3, with 12 bases lining up with TRBD1. Unmatched junction bases numbered 10, after V lost 4 bases and J lost 5 bases. This CDR3 region has 17 residues. Germline CDR1 is ENHRY and CDR2 is SYGVKD. DNA for the CDR3: TGTGCCATCAGTGGGAGCCGGGACAGGGGGCGGCAAGATACGCAGTATTTT. Its protein product is CAISGSRDRGRQDTQYF.

The chain recombines TRBV5-4 with TRBJ2-6; TRBD1 agrees at 10 bases. J gave up 3 bases and V 0 bases, and 6 bases lay outside the gene matches. The CDR3 has 18 amino acids. The V gene's germline CDR1 is SGHNT and CDR2 YYREEE (reference sequence). CDR3 sequence (DNA): TGTGCCAGCAGCTTGGGGGGACAGGGGAGTCGTGGGGCCAACGTCCTGACTTTC. Translating gives CASSLGGQGSRGANVLTF. The full variable domain, completed using reference TRBV5-4 and TRBJ2-6, is ETGVTQSPTHLIKTRGQQVTLRCSSQSGHNTVSWYQQALGQGPQFIFQYYREEENGRGNFPPRFSGLQFPNYSSELNVNALELDDSALYLCASSLGGQGSRGANVLTFGAGSRLTVL.